The T cell receptor beta chain described here comes from a study of blood T cell repertoires in COVID-19. Study context: Samples of COVID-19 (acute and convalescent) were obtained from the United States, Italy and Spain. The analysed material was cDNA or gDNA that came from T cells, B-cell-depleted T cells, or PBMCs.

Original handling: Estimates of nucleated cell counts were drawn from the amplification of reference gene primers. Produced via immunoSEQ multiplex PCR; TCRdb's table is partial and in-frame only. V, J and clone size reflect that table, while D and trimming were determined from the DNA. The data contain 200,000 to 250,000 clones, 70% to 90% of them singletons. The CDR3 runs to 13 residues. The V gene lost 5 bases and the J gene lost 8 bases, with 15 bases spanning the gap. Germline values: CDR1 MNHEY, CDR2 SVGAGI. The chain combines TRBV6-5 with TRBJ1-2; D perhaps matches TRBD1 (6 bases). This receptor was obtained from a woman between 18 and 29 years old who had recovered from COVID-19. Sequencing was performed on peripheral blood. The CDR3 nucleotides are TGTGCCAGCAGTAAACAGGGATATGAAGGCTACACCTTC. Translated: CASSKQGYEGYTF.